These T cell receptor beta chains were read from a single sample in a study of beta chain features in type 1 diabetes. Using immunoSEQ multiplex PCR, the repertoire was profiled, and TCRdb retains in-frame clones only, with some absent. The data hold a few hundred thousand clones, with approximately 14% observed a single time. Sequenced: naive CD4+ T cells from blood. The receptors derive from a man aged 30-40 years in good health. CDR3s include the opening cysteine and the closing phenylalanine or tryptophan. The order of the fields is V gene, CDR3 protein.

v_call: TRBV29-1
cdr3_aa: CSYGQGFTRDTQYF

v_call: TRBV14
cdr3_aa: CASSQDVVGYEQYF

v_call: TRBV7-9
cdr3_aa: CASSRAGGPSTSKNIQYF

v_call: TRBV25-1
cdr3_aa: CASETRANTGELFF

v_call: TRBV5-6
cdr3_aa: CASSLDQGTDTQYF

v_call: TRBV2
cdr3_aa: CATGLGDGNQPQHF

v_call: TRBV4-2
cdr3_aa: CASSHPASGTSVLGNIQYF

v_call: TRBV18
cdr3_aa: CASSPPMGETQYF

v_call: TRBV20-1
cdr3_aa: CSARVFGEAFF

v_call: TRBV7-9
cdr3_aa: CASSSAYGDSYEQYF

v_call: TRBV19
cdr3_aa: CASSIPRGASYNEQFF

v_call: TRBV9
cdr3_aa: CASSVSAGEGNTIYF

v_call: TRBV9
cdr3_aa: CASSRQGAGNEQFF

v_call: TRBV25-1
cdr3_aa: CASSEYGARQPQHF